The 2 T cell receptor beta chains below all came from one sample that was sequenced in a study of CD8 T cells in ankylosing spondylitis. TCRdb itself ran the 5' RACE reads through MiXCR, one entry per CDR3 protein. Of about 250,000 distinct CDR3 sequences in the sample, roughly 8.2% were seen once. The sequencing input was blood, either unsorted or a sorted T cell fraction (not recorded which). These receptors originate from a female donor with ankylosing spondylitis or in good health (not recorded which).

This clonotype has at least ten counts. The V and J genes are TRBV11-2 and TRBJ1-4; D is unresolved. Germline assignment: CDR1 SGHAT and CDR2 FQNNGV. The CDR3 consists of 15 residues. The V gene lost 3 bases and the J gene lost 8 bases, with 16 bases spanning the gap. The chain's CDR3 is CASSFSAGRGEKLFF. In DNA form, the CDR3 reads TGTGCCAGCAGCTTCTCTGCCGGGCGGGGAGAAAAACTGTTTTTT.

On this clonotype: A much larger clone differs by one base, so this may be a read error. V is TRBV5-6 and J is TRBJ2-7, with 7 bases matching TRBD2. The CDR3 has 14 amino acids. Germline lookup yields CDR1 SGHDT and CDR2 YYEEEE. V was pared by 4 bases and J by 6 bases, with 10 bases of the junction left unmatched. The CDR3, as DNA: TGTGCCAGCAGCGCCACCGGGACTAACTCCGAGCAGTACTTC. Its protein product is CASSATGTNSEQYF.